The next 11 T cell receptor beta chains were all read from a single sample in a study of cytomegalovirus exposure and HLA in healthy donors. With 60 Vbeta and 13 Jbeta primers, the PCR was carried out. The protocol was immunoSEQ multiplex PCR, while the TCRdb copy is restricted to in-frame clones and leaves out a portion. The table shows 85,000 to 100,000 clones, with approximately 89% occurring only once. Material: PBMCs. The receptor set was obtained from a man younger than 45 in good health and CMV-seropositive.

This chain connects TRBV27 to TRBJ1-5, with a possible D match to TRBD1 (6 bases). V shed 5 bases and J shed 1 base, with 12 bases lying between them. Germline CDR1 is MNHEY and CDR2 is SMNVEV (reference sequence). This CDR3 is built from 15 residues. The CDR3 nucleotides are TGTGCCAGCAGTGTTGGGGGCCTGAGCAATCAGCCCCAGCATTTT. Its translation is CASSVGGLSNQPQHF.

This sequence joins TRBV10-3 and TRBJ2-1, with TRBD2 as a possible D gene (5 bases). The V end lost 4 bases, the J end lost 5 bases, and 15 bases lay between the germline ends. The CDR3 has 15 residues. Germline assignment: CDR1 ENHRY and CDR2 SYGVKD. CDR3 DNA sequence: TGTGCCATCAGTGGAGGATTGGGAGTCAACAATGAGCAGTTCTTC. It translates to CAISGGLGVNNEQFF.

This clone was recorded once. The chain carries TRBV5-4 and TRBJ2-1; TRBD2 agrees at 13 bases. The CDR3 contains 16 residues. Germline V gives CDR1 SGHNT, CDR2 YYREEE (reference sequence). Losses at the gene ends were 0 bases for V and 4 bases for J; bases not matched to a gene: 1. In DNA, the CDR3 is TGTGCCAGCAGCTTGGAGACTAGCGGGAGGTACAATGAGCAGTTCTTC. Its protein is CASSLETSGRYNEQFF.

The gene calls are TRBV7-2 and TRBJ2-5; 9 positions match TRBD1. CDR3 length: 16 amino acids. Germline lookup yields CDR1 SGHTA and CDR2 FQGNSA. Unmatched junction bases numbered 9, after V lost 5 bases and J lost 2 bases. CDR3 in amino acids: CASSLDRGATQETQYF. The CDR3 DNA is TGTGCCAGCAGCCTCGACAGGGGGGCAACTCAAGAGACCCAGTACTTC. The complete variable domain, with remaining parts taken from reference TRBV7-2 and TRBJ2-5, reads GAGVSQSPSNKVTEKGKDVELRCDPISGHTALYWYRQSLGQGLEFLIYFQGNSAPDKSGLPSDRFSAERTGGSVSTLTIQRTQQEDSAVYLCASSLDRGATQETQYFGPGTRLLVL.

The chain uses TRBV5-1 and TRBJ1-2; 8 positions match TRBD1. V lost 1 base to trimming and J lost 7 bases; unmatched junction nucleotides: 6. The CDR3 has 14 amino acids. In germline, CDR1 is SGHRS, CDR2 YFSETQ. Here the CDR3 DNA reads TGCGCCAGCAGCTTGTCGACAGGGGAGAGTGGCTACACCTTC. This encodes CASSLSTGESGYTF. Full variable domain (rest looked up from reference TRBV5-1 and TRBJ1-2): KAGVTQTPRYLIKTRGQQVTLSCSPISGHRSVSWYQQTPGQGLQFLFEYFSETQRNKGNFPGRFSGRQFSNSRSEMNVSTLELGDSALYLCASSLSTGESGYTFGSGTRLTVV.

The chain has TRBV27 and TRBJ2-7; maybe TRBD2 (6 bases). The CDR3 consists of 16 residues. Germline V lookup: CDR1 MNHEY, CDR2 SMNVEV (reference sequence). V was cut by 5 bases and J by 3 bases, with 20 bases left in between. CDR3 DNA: TGTGCCAGCAGTCCTCCAGGCTTCCGACTAGTCTACGAGCAGTACTTC. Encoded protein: CASSPPGFRLVYEQYF.

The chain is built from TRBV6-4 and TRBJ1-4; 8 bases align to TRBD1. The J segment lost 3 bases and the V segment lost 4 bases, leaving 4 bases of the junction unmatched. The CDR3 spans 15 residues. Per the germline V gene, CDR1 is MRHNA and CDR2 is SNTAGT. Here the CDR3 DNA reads TGTGCCAGCAGTGCCACACAGGGGGCTAATGAAAAACTGTTTTTT. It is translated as CASSATQGANEKLFF.

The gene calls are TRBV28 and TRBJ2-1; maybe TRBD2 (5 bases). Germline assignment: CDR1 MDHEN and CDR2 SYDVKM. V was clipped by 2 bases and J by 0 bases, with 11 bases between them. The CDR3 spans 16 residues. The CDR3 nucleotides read TGTGCCAGCAGTTTAATGGGGAGCCTCTCCTACAATGAGCAGTTCTTC. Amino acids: CASSLMGSLSYNEQFF.

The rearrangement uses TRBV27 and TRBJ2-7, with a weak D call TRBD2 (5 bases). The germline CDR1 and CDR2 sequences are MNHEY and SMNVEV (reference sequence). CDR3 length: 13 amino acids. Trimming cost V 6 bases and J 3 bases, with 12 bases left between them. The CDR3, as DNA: TGTGCCAGCAGAAAGACCGGGGTCTACGAGCAGTACTTC. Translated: CASRKTGVYEQYF.

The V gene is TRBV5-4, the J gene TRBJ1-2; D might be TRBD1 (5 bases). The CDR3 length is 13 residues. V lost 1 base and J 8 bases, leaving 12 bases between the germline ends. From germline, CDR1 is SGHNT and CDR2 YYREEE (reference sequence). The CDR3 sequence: CASSLYGGHGYTF. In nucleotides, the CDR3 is TGTGCCAGCAGCTTGTACGGCGGACACGGCTACACCTTC. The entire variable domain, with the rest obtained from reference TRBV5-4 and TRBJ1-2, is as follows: ETGVTQSPTHLIKTRGQQVTLRCSSQSGHNTVSWYQQALGQGPQFIFQYYREEENGRGNFPPRFSGLQFPNYSSELNVNALELDDSALYLCASSLYGGHGYTFGSGTRLTVV.

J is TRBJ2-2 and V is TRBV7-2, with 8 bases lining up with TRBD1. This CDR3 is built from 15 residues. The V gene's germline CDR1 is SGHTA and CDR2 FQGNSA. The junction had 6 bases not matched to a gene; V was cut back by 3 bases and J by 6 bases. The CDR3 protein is CASSFWTGSSGELFF. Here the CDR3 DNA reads TGTGCCAGCAGCTTTTGGACAGGGAGTTCCGGGGAGCTGTTTTTT.